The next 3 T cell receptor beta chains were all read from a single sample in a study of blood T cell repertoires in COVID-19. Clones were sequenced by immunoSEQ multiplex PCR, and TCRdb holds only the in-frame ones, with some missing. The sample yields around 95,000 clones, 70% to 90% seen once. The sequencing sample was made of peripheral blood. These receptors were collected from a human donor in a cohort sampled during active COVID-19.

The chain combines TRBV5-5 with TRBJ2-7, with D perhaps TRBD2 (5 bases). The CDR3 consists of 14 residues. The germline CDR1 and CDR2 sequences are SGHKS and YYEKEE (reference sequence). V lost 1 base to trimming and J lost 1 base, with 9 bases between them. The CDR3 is CASSLNRGSYEQYF. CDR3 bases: TGTGCCAGCAGCTTGAACCGGGGATCCTACGAGCAGTACTTC.

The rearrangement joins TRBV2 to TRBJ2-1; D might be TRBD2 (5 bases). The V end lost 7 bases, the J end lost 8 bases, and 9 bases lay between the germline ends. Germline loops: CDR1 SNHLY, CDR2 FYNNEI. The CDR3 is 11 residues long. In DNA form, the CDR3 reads TGTGCCAGCAAAGCGGTGGATGAGCAGTTCTTC. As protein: CASKAVDEQFF.

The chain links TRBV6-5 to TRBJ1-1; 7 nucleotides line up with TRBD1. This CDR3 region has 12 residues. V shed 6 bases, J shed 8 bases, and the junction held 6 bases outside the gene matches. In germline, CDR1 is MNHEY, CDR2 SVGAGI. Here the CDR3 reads CASRFQQGEAFF. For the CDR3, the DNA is TGTGCCAGCAGATTTCAACAGGGGGAAGCTTTCTTT.